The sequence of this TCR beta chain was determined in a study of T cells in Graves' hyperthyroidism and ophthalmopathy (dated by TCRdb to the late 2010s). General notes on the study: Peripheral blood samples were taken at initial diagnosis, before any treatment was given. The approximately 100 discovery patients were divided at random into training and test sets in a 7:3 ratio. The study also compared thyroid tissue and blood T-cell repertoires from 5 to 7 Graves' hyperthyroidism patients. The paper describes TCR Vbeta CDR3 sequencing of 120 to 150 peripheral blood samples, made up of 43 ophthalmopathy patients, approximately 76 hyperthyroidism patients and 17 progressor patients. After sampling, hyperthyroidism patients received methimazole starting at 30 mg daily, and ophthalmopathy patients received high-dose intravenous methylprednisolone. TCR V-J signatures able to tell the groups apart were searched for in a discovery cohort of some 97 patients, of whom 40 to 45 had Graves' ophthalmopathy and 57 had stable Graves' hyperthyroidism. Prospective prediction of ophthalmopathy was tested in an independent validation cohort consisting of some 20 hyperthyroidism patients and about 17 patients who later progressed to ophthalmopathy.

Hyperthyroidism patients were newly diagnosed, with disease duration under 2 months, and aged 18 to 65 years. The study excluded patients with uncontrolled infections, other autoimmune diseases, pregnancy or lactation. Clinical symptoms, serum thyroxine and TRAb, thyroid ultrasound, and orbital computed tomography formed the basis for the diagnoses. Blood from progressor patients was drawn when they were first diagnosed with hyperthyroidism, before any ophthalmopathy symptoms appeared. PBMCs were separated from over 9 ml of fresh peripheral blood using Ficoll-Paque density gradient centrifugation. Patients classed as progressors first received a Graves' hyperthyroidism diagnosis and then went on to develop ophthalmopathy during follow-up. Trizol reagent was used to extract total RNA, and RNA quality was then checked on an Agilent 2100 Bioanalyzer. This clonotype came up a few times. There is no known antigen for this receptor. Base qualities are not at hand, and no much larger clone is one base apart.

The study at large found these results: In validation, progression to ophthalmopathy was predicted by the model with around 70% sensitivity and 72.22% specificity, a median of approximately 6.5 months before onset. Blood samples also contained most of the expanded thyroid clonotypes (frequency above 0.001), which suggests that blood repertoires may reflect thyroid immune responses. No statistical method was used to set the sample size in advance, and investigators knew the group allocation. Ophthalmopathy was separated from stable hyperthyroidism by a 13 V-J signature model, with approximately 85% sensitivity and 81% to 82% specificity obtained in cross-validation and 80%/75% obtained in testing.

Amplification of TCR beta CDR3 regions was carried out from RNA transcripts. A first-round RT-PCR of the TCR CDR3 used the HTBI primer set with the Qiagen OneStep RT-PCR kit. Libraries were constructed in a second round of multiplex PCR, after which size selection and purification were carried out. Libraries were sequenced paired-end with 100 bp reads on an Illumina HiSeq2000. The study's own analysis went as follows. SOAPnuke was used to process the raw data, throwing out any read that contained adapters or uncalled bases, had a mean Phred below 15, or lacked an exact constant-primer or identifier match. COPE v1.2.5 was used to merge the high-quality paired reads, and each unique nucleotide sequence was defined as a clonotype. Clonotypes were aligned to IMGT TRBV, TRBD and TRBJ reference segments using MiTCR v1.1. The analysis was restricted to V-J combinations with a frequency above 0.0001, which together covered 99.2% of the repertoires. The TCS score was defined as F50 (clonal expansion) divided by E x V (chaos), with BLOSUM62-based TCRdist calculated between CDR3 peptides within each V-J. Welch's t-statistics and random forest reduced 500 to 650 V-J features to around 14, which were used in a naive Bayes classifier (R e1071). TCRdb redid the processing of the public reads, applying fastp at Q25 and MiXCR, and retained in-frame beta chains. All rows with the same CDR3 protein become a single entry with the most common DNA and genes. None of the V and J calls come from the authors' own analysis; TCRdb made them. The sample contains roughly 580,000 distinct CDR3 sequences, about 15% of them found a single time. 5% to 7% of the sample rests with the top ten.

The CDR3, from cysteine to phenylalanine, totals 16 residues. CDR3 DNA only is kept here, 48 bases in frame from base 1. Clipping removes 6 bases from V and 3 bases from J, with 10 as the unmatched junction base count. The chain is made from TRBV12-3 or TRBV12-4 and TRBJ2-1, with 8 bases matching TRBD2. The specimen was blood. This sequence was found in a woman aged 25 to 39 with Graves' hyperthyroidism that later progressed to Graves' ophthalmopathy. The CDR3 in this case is CASSSDGSGNYNEQFF. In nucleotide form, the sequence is TGTGCCAGCAGCTCTGATGGTAGCGGGAACTACAATGAGCAGTTCTTC.